Sequencing of this T cell receptor (beta chain) was carried out in a study of blood T cell repertoires in COVID-19. This clone was recorded a few times. Germline CDR1 SGHAT, CDR2 FQNNGV. This CDR3 is built from 15 residues. V dropped 1 base and J dropped 2; count of bases not matched to a gene: 4. Data came from immunoSEQ multiplex PCR; TCRdb stores just in-frame clones and leaves some out. Of roughly 280,000 clones listed, approximately 87% are singletons. Sequenced sample: peripheral blood. This sequence originates from a man between 60 and 75 years old who had recovered from COVID-19. The V gene is TRBV11-2, the J gene TRBJ2-7; TRBD2 matches at 8 bases. The CDR3 protein is CASSLGAGGPYEQYF. Written as DNA, the CDR3 is TGTGCCAGCAGCTTAGGTGCGGGAGGCCCCTACGAGCAGTACTTC.